This T cell receptor (beta chain) was captured in a study of blood T cell repertoires in COVID-19. The overall study: Nucleic acid was either cDNA or gDNA, and it came from T cells, B-cell-depleted T cells, or PBMCs.

Germline V CDR1 and CDR2: SGHTA, FQGNSA. The length of the CDR3 is 15 residues. Trimming stripped 2 bases from V and 3 bases from J, with 12 bases between. In the original processing: For nucleated cells, counts were estimated from reference gene primer amplification. Only in-frame clones appear in the TCRdb table, and some are missing; sequencing was by immunoSEQ multiplex PCR. The V and J calls and clone size were taken over from that table, and D and trimming were inferred from the DNA. The data hold tens of thousands of clones, with 90% observed a single time. This clone was found once. Sequencing was done on a sample of peripheral blood. The source of this sequence is a man between 65 and 85 years old with acute or convalescent COVID-19. V is TRBV7-2 and J is TRBJ2-3; tentatively, D is TRBD1 (5 bases). CDR3 protein: CASSLFLQATDTQYF. The CDR3 bases are TGTGCCAGCAGCTTATTTCTACAGGCAACAGATACGCAGTATTTT.